Listed here are 2 T cell receptor beta chains from one sample, sequenced in a study of regulatory and conventional T cells in RAG deficiency. The sorted conventional CD4+ T cells were CD25-low and CD127-high, with genomic DNA sequenced. Using immunoSEQ multiplex PCR, the repertoire was profiled, and TCRdb retains in-frame clones only, with some absent. The sample has around 20,000 clones, about 92% seen once; the top ten hold under 0.85%. These data were also filed under a second study, of regulatory T cells. Per that paper: Amplification used 52 TRBV primers and 13 TRBJ primers.

The sequencing sample was made of CD4+ T cells sorted from blood. Receptors originate from a human donor in good health.

DNA of the CDR3: TGTGCCAGCAGTTATACGGGACTAGTGAGGGGGGAGACCCAGTACTTC. Amino acids: CASSYTGLVRGETQYF. The chain combines TRBV5-4 with TRBJ2-5; 8 bases map to TRBD2. There are 16 residues in the CDR3. With 5 bases clipped from V and 5 bases from J, the junction kept 14 bases outside the gene matches. Per the germline V gene, CDR1 is SGHNT and CDR2 is YYREEE (reference sequence). The full variable domain, its missing parts supplied by reference TRBV5-4 and TRBJ2-5, is ETGVTQSPTHLIKTRGQQVTLRCSSQSGHNTVSWYQQALGQGPQFIFQYYREEENGRGNFPPRFSGLQFPNYSSELNVNALELDDSALYLCASSYTGLVRGETQYFGPGTRLLVL.

V is TRBV5-6 and J is TRBJ2-3; tentative D call: TRBD1 (5 bases). This CDR3 contains 15 residues. The germline CDR1 and CDR2 sequences are SGHDT and YYEEEE. V lost 1 base and J lost 5, with 14 bases in between. CDR3 DNA sequence: TGTGCCAGCAGCTTGTTTGGGGCCTCTAAAGATACGCAGTATTTT. Amino acids: CASSLFGASKDTQYF.